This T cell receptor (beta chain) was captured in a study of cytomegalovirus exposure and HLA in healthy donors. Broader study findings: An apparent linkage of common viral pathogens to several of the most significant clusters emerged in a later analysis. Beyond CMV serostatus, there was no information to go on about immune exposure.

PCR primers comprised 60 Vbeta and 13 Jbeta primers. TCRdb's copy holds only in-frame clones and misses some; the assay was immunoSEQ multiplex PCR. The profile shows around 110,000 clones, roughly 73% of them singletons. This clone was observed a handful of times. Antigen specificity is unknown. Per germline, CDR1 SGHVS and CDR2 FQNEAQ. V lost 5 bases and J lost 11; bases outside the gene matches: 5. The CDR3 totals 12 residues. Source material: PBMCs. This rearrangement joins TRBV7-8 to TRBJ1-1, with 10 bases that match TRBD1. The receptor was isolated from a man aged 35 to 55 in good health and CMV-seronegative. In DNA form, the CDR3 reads TGTGCCAGCAGCGGGGGACAGGGGTCGGCTTTCTTT. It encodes CASSGGQGSAFF.